The rows below give T cell receptor beta chains drawn from one sample of a study of tumor-infiltrating lymphocytes in primary liver carcinoma. Each CDR3 protein is one row after TCRdb ran MiXCR on the multiplex PCR reads. The sample lists approximately 37,000 distinct CDR3 sequences, less than 85% occurring once. The specimen was liver tumor tissue from sampling region 4. These receptor sequences come from a man aged 40-49 years with primary liver carcinoma and hepatitis B virus infection. CDR3s include the opening cysteine and the closing phenylalanine or tryptophan. Each record gives: CDR3 DNA, CDR3 protein, D gene, J gene, clone size, V gene. The D gene is left open where the match is weak. For some rows the clone size is stated as once, few or many, or as a class when expanded; others skip it.

TGCGCCAGCTGGATACGGGGGGGCAATGACCAGTTCTTC | CASWIRGGNDQFF | TRBD2 | TRBJ2-1 | NA | TRBV28
TGTGCCAGCCGAGGAAGAGGGGGAACTAATGAGCAGTTCTTC | CASRGRGGTNEQFF | NA | TRBJ2-1 | NA | TRBV28
TGTGCCAGCAGCTTGGTCAGTGTATCCTCTGGTACCAACGTCCTGAGTTTC | CASSLVSVSSGTNVLSF | NA | TRBJ2-6 | NA | TRBV5-6
TGTGCCAGCAGTTCCGCTCTAGCTCTCTCTGGGTCCAACGACCTGACTTTC | CASSSALALSGSNDLTF | NA | TRBJ2-6 | few | TRBV28
TGTGCCAGTAAGGACAGAAGCTCCTACAATGATCAGTTCTTC | CASKDRSSYNDQFF | NA | TRBJ2-1 | NA | TRBV2
TGTGCCAGCAGTACTACCCAGGAGACTGAAGCTTTCTTT | CASSTTQETEAFF | NA | TRBJ1-1 | few | TRBV9
TGTACCAGCATCCCCCCGGAGCGGGGGGACTACAATGAGCGGTTCTTC | CTSIPPERGDYNERFF | TRBD2 | TRBJ2-1 | NA | TRBV28
TGTGCCAGCAGCCTGTTCGGGACTGAGGGAGAGGCCCAGTACTTC | CASSLFGTEGEAQYF | NA | TRBJ2-5 | NA | TRBV5-1
TGCGACAGCAGCTTGGGACATAACACAGATACGCAATATTTT | CDSSLGHNTDTQYF | NA | TRBJ2-3 | NA | TRBV5-1
TGTGCCGGCAGCTTGGTACAGACAGGGGCTGAAGCTTACTTT | CAGSLVQTGAEAYF | TRBD1 | TRBJ1-1 | NA | TRBV5-6
TGTGCCAGCAGCCGGACAGGGAGAGCGGGAGGCCATGCCTTC | CASSRTGRAGGHAF | TRBD1 | TRBJ1-2 | NA | TRBV14
TGTGCCATCAGTGCGGCCTCGGGGTCCCAAGAGACCCAGTACTTC | CAISAASGSQETQYF | NA | TRBJ2-5 | many | TRBV10-3
TGTGCCAGTAACTCGGACAGGGGGCCTCAGGAGCAGTACTTC | CASNSDRGPQEQYF | TRBD1 | TRBJ2-7 | NA | TRBV7-9
TGTGCCAGCAGCATAAGAAGTACAGGGACCACAGATACACAGTATTTT | CASSIRSTGTTDTQYF | NA | TRBJ2-3 | NA | TRBV11-2
TGCGTCAGCTCCGACGGCACAGAGACCGAGGAGCTGTTTTTT | CVSSDGTETEELFF | NA | TRBJ2-2 | NA | TRBV10-1
TGCAGCGCCATGGCGTCTGGAACCGGCACTCCCTACGAGCAGTACTTC | CSAMASGTGTPYEQYF | NA | TRBJ2-7 | NA | TRBV29-1
TGTGCCATCGGACAGAGAGTCGATGACTACACCTTC | CAIGQRVDDYTF | NA | TRBJ1-2 | NA | TRBV12-3/TRBV12-4
TGCGCCGGCAGCTTTCGGGTTGGAGAAGACAACACCTTC | CAGSFRVGEDNTF | NA | TRBJ1-2 | NA | TRBV5-1
TGCAGCGTTGACGGTCTCCCCGGTTCCGGGGCCAACGTCCTGACTTTC | CSVDGLPGSGANVLTF | NA | TRBJ2-6 | medium-sized | TRBV29-1
TGCAGCGTTCGGGATCCTAGCACAGATACGCAGTATTTT | CSVRDPSTDTQYF | NA | TRBJ2-3 | NA | TRBV29-1
TGTGCCAGCGGCCCGAACATGGACAATCAGGCCCAGCATTTT | CASGPNMDNQAQHF | NA | TRBJ1-5 | NA | TRBV12-3/TRBV12-4
TGTGCCAGCAGCTTGACGGGACAGGATCTCTACGAGCAGTACTTC | CASSLTGQDLYEQYF | TRBD1 | TRBJ2-7 | medium-sized | TRBV5-4
TGCACCGTTGGGACTAGCGCTGCGAACACCGTGGAGCTGTTTTTT | CTVGTSAANTVELFF | TRBD2 | TRBJ2-2 | NA | TRBV29-1
TGTGCCTGGAGTCCGGGGGCTAACAATGAGCAGTTCTTC | CAWSPGANNEQFF | NA | TRBJ2-1 | NA | TRBV30
TGTGCCAGCAGCTCGGCAGACAAGAACACGGAAGCTTTCTTT | CASSSADKNTEAFF | NA | TRBJ1-1 | NA | TRBV12-3/TRBV12-4
TGCGCCAGCAGCACAGGGACTAGCGGGGACATTTACGAGCAGTACTTC | CASSTGTSGDIYEQYF | TRBD2 | TRBJ2-7 | many | TRBV5-1
TGCACCAGCAGCTCCTGGGACAGGGGAAGGAGTTCACCCCTCCAATTT | CTSSSWDRGRSSPLQF | TRBD1 | TRBJ1-6 | NA | TRBV4-3
TGTGCCGGCAGCTTCCCAAGGCCAGATACGCAGTATTTT | CAGSFPRPDTQYF | NA | TRBJ2-3 | NA | TRBV11-2
TGTGTCAGCTTTCCGGGCGGAGCATACCAAGAGACCCAGTACTTC | CVSFPGGAYQETQYF | NA | TRBJ2-5 | NA | TRBV28
TGCAGCGTTGAAGGGAGGGGCCTAGCGGAGATCTACAATGAGCAGTTCTTC | CSVEGRGLAEIYNEQFF | TRBD2 | TRBJ2-1 | medium-sized | TRBV29-1
TGTGTCAGCAGTTTAGAGGGTCGCGGCTGCGCCTTC | CVSSLEGRGCAF | NA | TRBJ1-2 | NA | TRBV12-3/TRBV12-4
TGTGCCAGCTGCATTAGCGGATACACAGATAAGCAGTATTTT | CASCISGYTDKQYF | NA | TRBJ2-3 | NA | TRBV7-8
TGTGCCAGCAGCTTAGTGGTCAGCAACGATGAGCGGTTCTTC | CASSLVVSNDERFF | NA | TRBJ2-1 | NA | TRBV11-3
TGTGCCAGTAGCCAAGGAACCAGGGGGAGGTACAATGAGCAGTTCTTC | CASSQGTRGRYNEQFF | NA | TRBJ2-1 | NA | TRBV4-3
TGTGCCAGCAGCTTAGGACAGGGGGCCCACGTGCATTACTTC | CASSLGQGAHVHYF | TRBD1 | TRBJ2-7 | NA | TRBV7-9
TGTGCCAGCAGGATCGGGACAGGCGCCCCGGGAAATTCACCCCTCCACTTT | CASRIGTGAPGNSPLHF | TRBD1 | TRBJ1-6 | NA | TRBV6-6
TGTGCCAGCAGCCAAGAATGGACTGCCGGCGATGAGCAGTTCTTC | CASSQEWTAGDEQFF | NA | TRBJ2-1 | NA | TRBV4-2
TGTGCCACCCCCTCATCTAGTCATGAGCAGTTCTTC | CATPSSSHEQFF | NA | TRBJ2-1 | medium-sized | TRBV28
TGTGCCAGTAGTGCCACAAGGGGCACCGGAGAGCTGTTTTTT | CASSATRGTGELFF | NA | TRBJ2-2 | NA | TRBV6-4
TGTGCCAGCAGCGATAGCGAGAGAACAGATACGGAGTATTTC | CASSDSERTDTEYF | NA | TRBJ2-3 | NA | TRBV5-6
TGTGCCAGCAGCCAATGGGGTTTACTGGCTAGCGGGAGGGCCATAGAGAGCCAGTACTTC | CASSQWGLLASGRAIESQYF | TRBD2 | TRBJ2-5 | few | TRBV6-6
TGTGCCAGCAGCTTAGTCACTAGCGTGAGAAACAATGTGCAGTTCTTC | CASSLVTSVRNNVQFF | TRBD2 | TRBJ2-1 | NA | TRBV7-9
TGTGCCAGCAGATCCGGACAGGGGATTGGCTATGGCTACACCTTC | CASRSGQGIGYGYTF | TRBD1 | TRBJ1-2 | medium-sized | TRBV12-3/TRBV12-4
TGTACCAGCAGGCCAGGGGCGAACACCGGGGAGCTGTTTTTC | CTSRPGANTGELFF | NA | TRBJ2-2 | few | TRBV5-4
TGCGCCAGCAGCCAAGTGGATCTCGGGCTAGCTGGCTACAGTGAGGAGTTCTTC | CASSQVDLGLAGYSEEFF | NA | TRBJ2-1 | NA | TRBV4-1
TGCAGCGCTGAGGGTAGCGGGAGTACAAATGCGCAGTATTTT | CSAEGSGSTNAQYF | TRBD2 | TRBJ2-3 | NA | TRBV29-1
TGTGCCAACATCTTGGCAGGGCACCAGCCCCAGCATTTT | CANILAGHQPQHF | NA | TRBJ1-5 | NA | TRBV5-8
TGTGTCAGCGGCCAACGGAGGACTCAGCGTACTAACTATGGCTACACCTTC | CVSGQRRTQRTNYGYTF | NA | TRBJ1-2 | once | TRBV12-3/TRBV12-4
TGTGCCAGCAGCCAAGATGGGACTAGCGACTCCTACGAGCACTATTTC | CASSQDGTSDSYEHYF | TRBD2 | TRBJ2-7 | once | TRBV4-2
TGCGCCAGCAGCAATGATAGGGGGGCGGAAGACGAGCAGTACTTC | CASSNDRGAEDEQYF | NA | TRBJ2-7 | NA | TRBV4-3
TGTGGCAGCAGATTGATCCACGGGACTAGCGGGAGAGGTGGGGAGCTGTTTTTT | CGSRLIHGTSGRGGELFF | TRBD2 | TRBJ2-2 | NA | TRBV6-5
TGTGCCAGCGGCGTGGCCACTAGCGGCACAGATACGCGGTATTTT | CASGVATSGTDTRYF | TRBD2 | TRBJ2-3 | NA | TRBV5-4
TGTACCAGCAGGTCCCCGAGCGGGAGGGGGTACGAGCAATACTTC | CTSRSPSGRGYEQYF | TRBD2 | TRBJ2-7 | NA | TRBV28
TGTGCCATGCCCCCAGCGGGAGAACGAGATACGCAGTATTTT | CAMPPAGERDTQYF | TRBD2 | TRBJ2-3 | NA | TRBV6-6
TGTGCCAGCAGTTTCGTGGACTCTACCAATGAAAAACTGTTTTTT | CASSFVDSTNEKLFF | NA | TRBJ1-4 | NA | TRBV28
TGTGCCAGCAGCTTGTCGCTAGCGGGAACCGGGAGCGAGCGGTACTTC | CASSLSLAGTGSERYF | TRBD2 | TRBJ2-7 | NA | TRBV5-8
TGCAGTGTTGAGGGCGGGGCCGCCATCACAGATACGCAGTGTTTT | CSVEGGAAITDTQCF | NA | TRBJ2-3 | NA | TRBV29-1
TGCGCCAGCAGCTTATTAGCGGGCGCAGATACGCAGTATTTT | CASSLLAGADTQYF | TRBD2 | TRBJ2-3 | few | TRBV5-1
TGTGCCACCAGACAGGGGGTGGATGAAAAACTGTTTTTT | CATRQGVDEKLFF | TRBD1 | TRBJ1-4 | many | TRBV10-3